The clone carrying this TCR beta chain was found a few times. The antigen is unknown. This record comes from a study of T-cell memory formation after mild COVID-19. Overall study results and limits: SARS-CoV-2 specificity was not confirmed for second-wave clones peaking on day 37.

Trimming took 4 bases from V and 5 from J; bases not matched to a gene: 7. Germline lookup yields CDR1 SGHRS and CDR2 YFSETQ. The CDR3 is made up of 14 amino acids. One entry per CDR3 protein results from TCRdb running MiXCR on the 5' RACE reads. The sample lists just over 150,000 distinct CDR3 sequences; 25% to 40% were seen once. Sequences were obtained from PBMCs or a T cell subset sorted from them (not recorded which). The TCR sequence derives from an adult woman who had mild COVID-19 (a few samples of this study predate the infection). Cell type and time point are not known. The J gene is TRBJ1-2, the V gene TRBV5-1, with TRBD1 identical over 8 bases. The DNA of the CDR3 is TGCGCCAGCAGCCCAAGGGACAGGATTTATGGCTACACCTTC. Translating gives CASSPRDRIYGYTF.